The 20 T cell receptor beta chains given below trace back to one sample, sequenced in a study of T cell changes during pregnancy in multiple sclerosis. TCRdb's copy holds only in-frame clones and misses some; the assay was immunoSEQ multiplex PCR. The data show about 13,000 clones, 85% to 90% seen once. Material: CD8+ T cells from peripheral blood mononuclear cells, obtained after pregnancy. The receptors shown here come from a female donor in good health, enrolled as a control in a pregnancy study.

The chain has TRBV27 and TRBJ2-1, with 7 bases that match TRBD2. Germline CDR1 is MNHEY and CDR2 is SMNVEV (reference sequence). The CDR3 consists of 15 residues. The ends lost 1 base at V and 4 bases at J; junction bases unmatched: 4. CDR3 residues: CASSLYLAEYNEQFF. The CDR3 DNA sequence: TGTGCCAGCAGTTTATACCTAGCGGAATACAATGAGCAGTTCTTC.

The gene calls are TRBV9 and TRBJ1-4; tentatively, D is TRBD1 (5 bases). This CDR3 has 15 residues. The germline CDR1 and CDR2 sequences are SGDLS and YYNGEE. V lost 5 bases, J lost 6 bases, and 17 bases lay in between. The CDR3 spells CASSVGSGGDEKLFF. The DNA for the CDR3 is TGTGCCAGCAGTGTCGGGAGCGGAGGGGATGAAAAACTGTTTTTT.

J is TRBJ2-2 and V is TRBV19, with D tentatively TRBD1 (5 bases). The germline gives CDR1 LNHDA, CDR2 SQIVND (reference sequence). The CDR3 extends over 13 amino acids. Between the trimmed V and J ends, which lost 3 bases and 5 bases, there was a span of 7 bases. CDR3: CASSMTVTGELFF. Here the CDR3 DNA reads TGTGCCAGTAGTATGACAGTTACCGGGGAGCTGTTTTTT.

CDR3 nucleotide sequence: TGTGCCATCAGTGAGTCGGCCGCTAGCGGGGACGACAATGAGCAGTTCTTC. It translates to CAISESAASGDDNEQFF. This chain connects TRBV10-3 to TRBJ2-1, with 9 bases lining up with TRBD2. Losses at the gene ends were 0 bases for V and 5 bases for J; bases not matched to a gene: 8. The CDR3 length is 17 residues. From germline, CDR1 is ENHRY and CDR2 SYGVKD.

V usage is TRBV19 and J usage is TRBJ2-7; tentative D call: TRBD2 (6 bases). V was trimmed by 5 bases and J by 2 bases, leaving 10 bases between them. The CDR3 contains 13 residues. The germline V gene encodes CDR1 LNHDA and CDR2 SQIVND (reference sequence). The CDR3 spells CASSFGGTYEQYF. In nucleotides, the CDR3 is TGTGCCAGTAGTTTCGGGGGAACCTACGAGCAGTACTTC.

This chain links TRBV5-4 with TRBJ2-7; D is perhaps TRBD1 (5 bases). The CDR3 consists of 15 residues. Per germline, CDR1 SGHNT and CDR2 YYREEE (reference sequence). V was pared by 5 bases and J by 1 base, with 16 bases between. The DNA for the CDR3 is TGTGCCAGCAGTCTGGGGCAGAAGTCTTCCTACGAGCAGTACTTC. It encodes CASSLGQKSSYEQYF.

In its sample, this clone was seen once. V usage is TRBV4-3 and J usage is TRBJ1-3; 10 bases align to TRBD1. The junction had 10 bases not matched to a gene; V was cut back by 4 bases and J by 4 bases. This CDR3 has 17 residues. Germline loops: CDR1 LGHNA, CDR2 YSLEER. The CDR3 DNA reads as TGCGCCAGCAGCCCAACCCCGGGACAGGGGATCGGAAACACCATATATTTT. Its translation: CASSPTPGQGIGNTIYF.

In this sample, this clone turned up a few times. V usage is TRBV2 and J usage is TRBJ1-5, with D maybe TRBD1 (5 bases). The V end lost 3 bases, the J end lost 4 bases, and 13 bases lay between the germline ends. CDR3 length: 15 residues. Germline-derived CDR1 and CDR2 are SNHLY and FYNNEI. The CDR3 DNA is TGTGCCAGCAGTGAGGGCCGACAGACAAATCAGCCCCAGCATTTT. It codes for CASSEGRQTNQPQHF.

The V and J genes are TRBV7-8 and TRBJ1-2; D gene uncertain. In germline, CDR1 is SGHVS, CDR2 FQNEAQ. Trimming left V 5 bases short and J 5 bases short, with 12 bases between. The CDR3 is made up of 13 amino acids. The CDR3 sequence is CASSPGRVYGYTF. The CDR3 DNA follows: TGTGCCAGCAGCCCCGGGAGAGTTTATGGCTACACCTTC.

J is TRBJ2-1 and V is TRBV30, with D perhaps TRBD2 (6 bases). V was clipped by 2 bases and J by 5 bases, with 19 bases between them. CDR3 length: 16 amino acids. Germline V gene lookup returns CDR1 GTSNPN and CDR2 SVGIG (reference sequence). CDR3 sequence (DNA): TGTGCCTGGAGTATGGGACCTAGCGTCGGCGACAATGAGCAGTTCTTC. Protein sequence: CAWSMGPSVGDNEQFF.

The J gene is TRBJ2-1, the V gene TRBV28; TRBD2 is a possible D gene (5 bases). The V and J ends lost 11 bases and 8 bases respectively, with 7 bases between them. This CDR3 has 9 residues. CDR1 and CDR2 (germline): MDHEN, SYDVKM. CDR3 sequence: CAPGDEQFF. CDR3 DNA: TGTGCCCCCGGGGATGAGCAGTTCTTC. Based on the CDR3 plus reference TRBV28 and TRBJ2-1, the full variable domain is DVKVTQSSRYLVKRTGEKVFLECVQDMDHENMFWYRQDPGLGLRLIYFSYDVKMKEKGDIPEGYSVSREKKERFSLILESASTNQTSMYLCAPGDEQFFGPGTRLTVL.

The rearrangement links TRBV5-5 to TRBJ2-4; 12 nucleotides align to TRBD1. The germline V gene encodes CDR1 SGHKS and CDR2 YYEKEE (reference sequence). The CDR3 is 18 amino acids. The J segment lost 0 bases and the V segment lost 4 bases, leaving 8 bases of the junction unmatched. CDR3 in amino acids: CASSAGTGGESAKNIQYF. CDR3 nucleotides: TGTGCCAGCAGCGCTGGGACAGGGGGCGAGTCAGCCAAAAACATTCAGTACTTC.

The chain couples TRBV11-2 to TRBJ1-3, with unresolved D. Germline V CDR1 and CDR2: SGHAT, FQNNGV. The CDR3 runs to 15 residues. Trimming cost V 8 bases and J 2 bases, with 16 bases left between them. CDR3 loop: CASQPPYGAGNTIYF. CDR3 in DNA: TGTGCCAGCCAACCCCCGTACGGGGCTGGAAACACCATATATTTT.

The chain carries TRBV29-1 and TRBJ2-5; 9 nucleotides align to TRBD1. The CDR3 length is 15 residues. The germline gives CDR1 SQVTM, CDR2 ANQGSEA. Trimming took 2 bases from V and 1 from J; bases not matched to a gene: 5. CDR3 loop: CSVEPRTGAQETQYF. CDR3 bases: TGCAGCGTTGAACCCCGGACAGGGGCCCAAGAGACCCAGTACTTC.

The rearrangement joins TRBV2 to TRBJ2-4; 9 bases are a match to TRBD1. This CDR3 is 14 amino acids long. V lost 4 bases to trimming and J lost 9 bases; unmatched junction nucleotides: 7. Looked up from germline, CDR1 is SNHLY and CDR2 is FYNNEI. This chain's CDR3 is CASSVGQGQGIQYF. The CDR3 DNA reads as TGTGCCAGCAGTGTGGGACAGGGTCAGGGCATTCAGTACTTC.

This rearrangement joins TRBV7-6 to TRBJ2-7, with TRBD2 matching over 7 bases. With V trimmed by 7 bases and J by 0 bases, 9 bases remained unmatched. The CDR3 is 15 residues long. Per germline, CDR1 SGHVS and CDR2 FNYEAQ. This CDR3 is CASTEGRGLSYEQYF. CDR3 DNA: TGTGCCAGCACCGAAGGGAGGGGACTCTCCTACGAGCAGTACTTC.

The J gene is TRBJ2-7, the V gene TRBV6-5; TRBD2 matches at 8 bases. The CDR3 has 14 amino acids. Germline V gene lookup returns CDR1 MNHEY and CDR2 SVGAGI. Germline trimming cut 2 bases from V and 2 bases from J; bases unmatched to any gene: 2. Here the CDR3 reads CASSYTSGAYEQYF. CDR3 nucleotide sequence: TGTGCCAGCAGTTACACTAGCGGAGCCTACGAGCAGTACTTC.

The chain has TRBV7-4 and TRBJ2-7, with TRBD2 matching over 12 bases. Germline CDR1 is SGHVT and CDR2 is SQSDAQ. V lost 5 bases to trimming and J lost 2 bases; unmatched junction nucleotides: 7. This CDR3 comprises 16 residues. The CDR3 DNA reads TGTGCCAGCAGCCCGTTTCTAGCGGGAGGGCCCTACGAGCAGTACTTC. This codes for CASSPFLAGGPYEQYF.

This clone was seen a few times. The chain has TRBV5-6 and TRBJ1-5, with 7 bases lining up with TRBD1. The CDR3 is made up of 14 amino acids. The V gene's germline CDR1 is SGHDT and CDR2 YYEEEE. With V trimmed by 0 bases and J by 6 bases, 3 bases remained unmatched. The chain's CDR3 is CASSLAAGGQPQHF. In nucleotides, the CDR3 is TGTGCCAGCAGCTTGGCGGCAGGGGGTCAGCCCCAGCATTTT.

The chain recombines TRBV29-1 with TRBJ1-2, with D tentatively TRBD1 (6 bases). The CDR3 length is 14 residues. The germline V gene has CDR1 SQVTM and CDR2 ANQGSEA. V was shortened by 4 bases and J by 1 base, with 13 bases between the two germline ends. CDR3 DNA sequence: TGCAGCGTTGCGGGGGGGGCAATTAACTATGGCTACACCTTC. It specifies CSVAGGAINYGYTF.